This T cell receptor beta chain comes out of a study of blood T cell repertoires in COVID-19 (dated by TCRdb to about 2020). Broadly, across the study: The collaborator samples originated in the United States, Italy and Spain and spanned the acute and convalescent phases of COVID-19. The prospective study material was composed of cDNA or gDNA derived from T cells, B-cell-depleted T cells, or PBMCs. Subjects who had been exposed to COVID-19, were actively infected with it, or had recovered from it provided the deeply sampled blood TCRbeta repertoires that made up the dataset. A freely available public database, intended as a resource for researchers studying the immune response to SARS-CoV-2, is where the repertoires were released. The samples were drawn from the first 160 participants of the ongoing ImmuneRACE study and from 1,254 subjects provided by 6 global collaborators. A de-identified subject ID, COVID-19 status, age in years and sex were almost always included in the sample metadata. Where HLA class I and class II types were available, the types were taken from metadata supplied by the sample provider, not from assay-based typing.

What the research found in general, with its limitations: The quantity of clinical and demographic metadata differed by source and by participant and was supplied without curation.

Each collaborating institution followed its own protocols to collect whole blood in K2EDTA tubes. For TCRbeta analysis, collaborators shipped samples in one of three forms: frozen whole blood, isolated PBMCs, or DNA extracted from either of those sample types. Comments on this clone: It has no known antigen specificity. Base qualities were left out, and no much larger clone turns up one base away.

TCRbeta CDR3 regions were amplified from genomic DNA using the immunoSEQ Assay, a bias-controlled multiplex PCR. The paper's data handling went like this. The number of nucleated cells in each sample was estimated by amplification of reference gene primers within the assay. To quantify the absolute abundance of each unique TCRbeta CDR3 rearrangement, sequence reads were collapsed and filtered. Productive Simpson clonality was computed per sample as the square root of Simpson's diversity index over productive rearrangements. Here the immuneACCESS table is served through TCRdb, limited to in-frame sequences with V and J called. Missing clones are a known gap in these copies; in checked studies unresolved V genes cover under half, and the rest lacks a known reason. The DNA was the basis for D and trimming; V, J and clone size are from that table. The sample profile shows about 41,000 clones; around 83% of them were found once. Around 45% of the sample rests with the top ten.

The CDR3 runs 14 amino acids, cysteine and phenylalanine included. The CDR3 DNA has 42 bases and is translated from base 1. The germline V gene (reference sequence) sets CDR1 to LNHDA and CDR2 to SQIVND. The germline V and J ends show losses of 8 bases and 4 bases respectively, and no gene match explains 7 bases of the junction. Material: peripheral blood. This receptor was obtained from a woman of 80 years or more with acute or convalescent COVID-19. The chain employs TRBV19 and TRBJ1-2; 10 central nucleotides agree with TRBD1. CDR3 reads: CASFRTGGSYGYTF. Read as DNA, the sequence is TGTGCCAGTTTCAGGACAGGGGGTAGCTATGGCTACACCTTC.